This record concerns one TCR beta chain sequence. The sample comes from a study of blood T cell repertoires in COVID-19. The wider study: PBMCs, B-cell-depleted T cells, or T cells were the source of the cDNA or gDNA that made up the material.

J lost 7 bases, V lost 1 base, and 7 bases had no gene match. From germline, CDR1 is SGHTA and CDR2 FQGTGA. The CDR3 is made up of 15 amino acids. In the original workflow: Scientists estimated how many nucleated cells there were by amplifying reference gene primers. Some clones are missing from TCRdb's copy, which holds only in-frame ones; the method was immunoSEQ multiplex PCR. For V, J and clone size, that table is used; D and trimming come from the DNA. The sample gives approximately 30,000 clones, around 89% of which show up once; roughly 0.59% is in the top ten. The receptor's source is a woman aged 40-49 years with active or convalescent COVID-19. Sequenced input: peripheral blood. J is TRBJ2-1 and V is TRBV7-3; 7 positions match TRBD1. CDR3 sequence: CASSLRMGQINEQFF. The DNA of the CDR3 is TGTGCCAGCAGCTTAAGAATGGGACAGATTAATGAGCAGTTCTTC.